These 21 T cell receptor beta chains were sequenced from one sample in a study of blood T cell repertoires in COVID-19. Clones were sequenced by immunoSEQ multiplex PCR, and TCRdb holds only the in-frame ones, with some missing. The table has about 150,000 clones, around 82% seen once. Source material: peripheral blood. The receptors were gathered from a human donor with acute or convalescent COVID-19. The donor label of this sample is uncertain.

The rearrangement joins TRBV10-1 to TRBJ1-1, with D unclear. The germline CDR1 and CDR2 sequences are WNHNN and SYGVQD (reference sequence). This CDR3 has 14 amino acids. Between the trimmed V and J ends, which lost 8 bases and 1 base, there was a span of 14 bases. CDR3 sequence reads: CASQLEGGNTEAFF. CDR3 nucleotide sequence: TGCGCCAGCCAGTTGGAGGGCGGGAACACTGAAGCTTTCTTT.

The J gene is TRBJ1-5, the V gene TRBV12-3 or TRBV12-4; no definite D call. V was trimmed by 1 base and J by 5 bases, leaving 6 bases between them. The CDR3 runs 13 residues. In nucleotides, the CDR3 is TGTGCCAGCAGTTTAGATCCGTATCAGCCCCAGCATTTT. Translating gives CASSLDPYQPQHF.

The chain has TRBV5-4 and TRBJ2-3; TRBD1 agrees at 7 bases. The trim removed 0 bases at V and 6 bases at J, leaving 4 bases unmatched. The CDR3 has 14 residues. Germline CDR1 and CDR2: SGHNT and YYREEE (reference sequence). The CDR3 nucleotides read TGTGCCAGCAGCTTGGTTCAGGGGGAGGATACGCAGTATTTT. Translating it yields CASSLVQGEDTQYF.

The chain combines TRBV27 with TRBJ1-1; weak D call: TRBD1 (6 bases). Trimming took off 4 bases at V and 5 bases at J, with 17 bases between the two ends. The CDR3 loop spans 15 amino acids. CDR1 and CDR2 from the germline V gene are MNHEY and SMNVEV (reference sequence). Here the CDR3 DNA reads TGTGCCAGCAGTTATCGGGGTGCTCAGGGGACTGAAGCTTTCTTT. Translated: CASSYRGAQGTEAFF.

CDR3 DNA: TGTGCCAGCAGCCCGCCGGAGGAGGGGCAGGCTGAAGCTTTCTTT. Residues: CASSPPEEGQAEAFF. The chain couples TRBV6-6 to TRBJ1-1; possible D gene TRBD1, 5 bases. This CDR3 has 15 amino acids. Germline V gene sequence: CDR1 MNHNY, CDR2 SVGAGI (reference sequence). V lost 6 bases, J lost 6 bases, and 20 bases lay in between.

The V call is TRBV5-1, the J call TRBJ2-7; 7 nucleotides agree with TRBD1. This CDR3 has 14 amino acids. Germline loops: CDR1 SGHRS, CDR2 YFSETQ. V shed 4 bases, J shed 2 bases, and the junction held 6 bases outside the gene matches. In nucleotides, the CDR3 is TGCGCCAGCAGCCCCCGACAGGGAACCTACGAGCAGTACTTC. Translation gives CASSPRQGTYEQYF.

This chain connects TRBV2 to TRBJ2-5; D gene unclear. The CDR3 contains 15 residues. Trimming removed 2 bases from V and 4 bases from J, with 14 bases in between. Per germline, CDR1 SNHLY and CDR2 FYNNEI. This CDR3 reads CASSESVWRGETQYF. In nucleotides, the CDR3 is TGTGCCAGCAGTGAAAGTGTTTGGAGAGGAGAGACCCAGTACTTC.

This clone has only one observation. DNA of the CDR3: TGTGCCAGTAGTATAGGTCGCAGGAACTCCTACAATGAGCAGTTCTTC. Amino acid sequence: CASSIGRRNSYNEQFF. This chain connects TRBV19 to TRBJ2-1; D is undetermined. Deletions cut 1 base from V and 0 bases from J, with 10 bases between. Germline V gene lookup returns CDR1 LNHDA and CDR2 SQIVND (reference sequence). This CDR3 has 16 residues.

DNA for the CDR3: TGTGCCAGCAGCTCTACAAACCTGGGACTAGCAGACGAGCAGTACTTC. Protein product: CASSSTNLGLADEQYF. This rearrangement joins TRBV7-9 to TRBJ2-7, with 9 nucleotides matching TRBD2. V dropped 4 bases and J dropped 5; count of bases not matched to a gene: 12. The CDR3 contains 16 residues. Per the germline V gene, CDR1 is SEHNR and CDR2 is FQNEAQ (reference sequence).

The rearrangement joins TRBV7-9 to TRBJ1-1; 8 positions match TRBD1. Germline CDR1 reads SEHNR; CDR2 reads FQNEAQ (reference sequence). J was trimmed by 1 base and V by 4 bases; bases with no gene match: 8. The CDR3 is 16 amino acids. The CDR3 sequence is CASSSLRGLGNTEAFF. CDR3 sequence (DNA): TGTGCCAGCAGCTCGCTCAGGGGGCTGGGGAACACTGAAGCTTTCTTT.

V is TRBV2 and J is TRBJ1-3, with D unresolved. Germline V gives CDR1 SNHLY, CDR2 FYNNEI. V gave up 3 bases and J gave up 0 bases, with 6 bases separating them. The CDR3 is 14 amino acids. CDR3 DNA: TGTGCCAGCAGTGACCCAAACTCTGGAAACACCATATATTTT. As protein: CASSDPNSGNTIYF.

The genes are TRBV5-1 and TRBJ2-5; 10 bases line up with TRBD2. The CDR3 spans 16 residues. Germline lookup yields CDR1 SGHRS and CDR2 YFSETQ. The junction had 10 bases not matched to a gene; V was cut back by 4 bases and J by 4 bases. DNA for the CDR3: TGCGCCAGCAGCCTTTACCCTACTAGCGGGGTAGAGACCCAGTACTTC. Residues: CASSLYPTSGVETQYF.

This clone was seen more than once but under ten times. The genes are TRBV9 and TRBJ2-7; a weak D match, TRBD2 (5 bases). V was trimmed by 4 bases and J by 7 bases, leaving 15 bases between them. This CDR3 region has 13 residues. The germline CDR1 and CDR2 sequences are SGDLS and YYNGEE. CDR3 sequence (DNA): TGTGCCAGCAGCCCCCCCGCCAGGAGGGAGCAGTACTTC. Encoded protein: CASSPPARREQYF. Combining the CDR3 with reference TRBV9 and TRBJ2-7 gives the whole variable domain DSGVTQTPKHLITATGQRVTLRCSPRSGDLSVYWYQQSLDQGLQFLIQYYNGEERAKGNILERFSAQQFPDLHSELNLSSLELGDSALYFCASSPPARREQYFGPGTRLTVT.

The chain combines TRBV5-4 with TRBJ1-2; D remains ambiguous. The CDR3 runs 14 residues. Germline V gives CDR1 SGHNT, CDR2 YYREEE (reference sequence). The V and J ends lost 0 bases and 7 bases respectively, with 13 bases between them. CDR3 DNA sequence: TGTGCCAGCAGCTTGGGGGCCCCTATCCCTGGCTACACCTTC. Its protein product is CASSLGAPIPGYTF. Together with reference TRBV5-4 and TRBJ1-2, the CDR3 gives the full variable domain: ETGVTQSPTHLIKTRGQQVTLRCSSQSGHNTVSWYQQALGQGPQFIFQYYREEENGRGNFPPRFSGLQFPNYSSELNVNALELDDSALYLCASSLGAPIPGYTFGSGTRLTVV.

The V call is TRBV7-2, the J call TRBJ1-6; 7 bases are shared with TRBD1. The CDR3 spans 14 residues. Germline V gives CDR1 SGHTA, CDR2 FQGNSA. The V gene end was trimmed by 2 bases and the J gene end by 10 bases; junction bases not matched to a gene: 5. CDR3 nucleotides: TGTGCCAGCAGCTTAAACAGGGGCCAATCACCCCTCCACTTT. Translating it yields CASSLNRGQSPLHF.

This clone was counted once. This chain uses TRBV11-3 with TRBJ2-1; 11 nucleotides agree with TRBD2. Unmatched junction bases numbered 0, after V lost 1 base and J lost 7 bases. CDR3 length: 14 residues. Germline V gene sequence: CDR1 SGHNT, CDR2 YENEEA. For the CDR3, the DNA is TGTGCCAGCAGCTTAGGACTAGCGGGGAATGAGCAGTTCTTC. Encoded protein: CASSLGLAGNEQFF.

This clone was recorded once. V usage is TRBV7-8 and J usage is TRBJ2-3, with 9 nucleotides matching TRBD2. Germline V gene data show CDR1 as SGHVS and CDR2 as FQNEAQ. V lost 5 bases to trimming and J lost 1 base; unmatched junction nucleotides: 4. The CDR3 is made up of 15 amino acids. The CDR3 nucleotides read TGTGCCAGCAGCCGCCGACTAGCGGGCACAGATACGCAGTATTTT. Translation: CASSRRLAGTDTQYF.

This clone was detected only a few times. The chain joins TRBV5-1 to TRBJ2-1, with 8 bases lining up with TRBD2. V shed 4 bases, J shed 10 bases, and the junction held 13 bases outside the gene matches. The CDR3 has 15 residues. CDR1 is SGHRS, CDR2 YFSETQ, per germline. CDR3 amino acids: CASSKPGLVSEEQFF. As DNA, the CDR3 is TGCGCCAGCAGCAAACCGGGACTAGTCTCAGAGGAGCAGTTCTTC. Full variable domain (remainder filled in from reference TRBV5-1 and TRBJ2-1): KAGVTQTPRYLIKTRGQQVTLSCSPISGHRSVSWYQQTPGQGLQFLFEYFSETQRNKGNFPGRFSGRQFSNSRSEMNVSTLELGDSALYLCASSKPGLVSEEQFFGPGTRLTVL.

The rearrangement links TRBV2 to TRBJ1-1; D is uncertain. V lost 3 bases and J 1 base, leaving 12 bases between the germline ends. CDR3 size: 15 residues. Germline loops: CDR1 SNHLY, CDR2 FYNNEI. As DNA, the CDR3 is TGTGCCAGCAGTGACGAAGGACGGGGGAACACTGAAGCTTTCTTT. Its protein is CASSDEGRGNTEAFF.

This sequence joins TRBV19 and TRBJ1-1; D possibly corresponds to TRBD1 (5 bases). The CDR3 sequence is 13 residues long. The germline CDR1 and CDR2 sequences are LNHDA and SQIVND (reference sequence). V was clipped by 8 bases and J by 5 bases, with 15 bases between them. Here the CDR3 reads CASSTTVQTEAFF. In DNA form, the CDR3 reads TGTGCCAGTTCGACGACAGTACAAACTGAAGCTTTCTTT.

The chain carries TRBV7-9 and TRBJ1-4; tentatively, D is TRBD1 (5 bases). Germline V gene sequence: CDR1 SEHNR, CDR2 FQNEAQ (reference sequence). With 3 bases removed from V and 0 bases from J, the gap between germline ends came to 17 bases. The CDR3 consists of 18 residues. The CDR3 is CASSFVAGNRATNEKLFF. The CDR3 coding sequence is TGTGCCAGCAGCTTTGTCGCAGGGAATAGGGCAACTAATGAAAAACTGTTTTTT.